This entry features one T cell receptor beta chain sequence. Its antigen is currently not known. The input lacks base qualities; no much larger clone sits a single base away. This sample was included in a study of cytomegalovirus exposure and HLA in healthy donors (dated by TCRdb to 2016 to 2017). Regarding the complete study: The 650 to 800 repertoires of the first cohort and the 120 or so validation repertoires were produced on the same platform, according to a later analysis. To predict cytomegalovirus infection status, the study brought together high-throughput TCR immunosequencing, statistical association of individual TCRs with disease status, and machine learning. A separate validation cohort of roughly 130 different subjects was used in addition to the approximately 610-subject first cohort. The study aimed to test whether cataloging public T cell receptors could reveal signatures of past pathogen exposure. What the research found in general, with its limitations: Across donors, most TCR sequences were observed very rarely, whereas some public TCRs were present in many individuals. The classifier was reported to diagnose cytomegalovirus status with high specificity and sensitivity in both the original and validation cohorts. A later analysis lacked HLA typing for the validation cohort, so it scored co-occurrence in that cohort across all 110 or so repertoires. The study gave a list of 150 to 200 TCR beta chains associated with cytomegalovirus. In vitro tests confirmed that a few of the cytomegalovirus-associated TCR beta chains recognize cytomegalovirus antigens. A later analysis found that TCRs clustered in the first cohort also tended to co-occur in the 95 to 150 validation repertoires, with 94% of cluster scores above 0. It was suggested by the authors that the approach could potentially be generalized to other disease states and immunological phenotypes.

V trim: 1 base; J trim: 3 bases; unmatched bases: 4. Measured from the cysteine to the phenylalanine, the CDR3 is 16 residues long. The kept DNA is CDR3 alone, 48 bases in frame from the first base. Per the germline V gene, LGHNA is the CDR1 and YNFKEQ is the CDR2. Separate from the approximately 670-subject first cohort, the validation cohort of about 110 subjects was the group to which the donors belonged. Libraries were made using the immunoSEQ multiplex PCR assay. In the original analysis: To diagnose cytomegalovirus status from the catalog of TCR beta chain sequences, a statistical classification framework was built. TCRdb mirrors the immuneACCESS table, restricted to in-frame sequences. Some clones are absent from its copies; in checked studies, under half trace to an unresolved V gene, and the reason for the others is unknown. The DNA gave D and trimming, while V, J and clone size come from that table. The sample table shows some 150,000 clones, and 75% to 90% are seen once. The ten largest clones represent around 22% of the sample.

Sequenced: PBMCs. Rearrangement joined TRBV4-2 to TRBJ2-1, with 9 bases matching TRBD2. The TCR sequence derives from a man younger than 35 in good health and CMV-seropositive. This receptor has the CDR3 CASSQVSTSGYNEQFF. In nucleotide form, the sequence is TGTGCCAGCAGCCAAGTGTCGACTAGCGGCTACAATGAGCAGTTCTTC.